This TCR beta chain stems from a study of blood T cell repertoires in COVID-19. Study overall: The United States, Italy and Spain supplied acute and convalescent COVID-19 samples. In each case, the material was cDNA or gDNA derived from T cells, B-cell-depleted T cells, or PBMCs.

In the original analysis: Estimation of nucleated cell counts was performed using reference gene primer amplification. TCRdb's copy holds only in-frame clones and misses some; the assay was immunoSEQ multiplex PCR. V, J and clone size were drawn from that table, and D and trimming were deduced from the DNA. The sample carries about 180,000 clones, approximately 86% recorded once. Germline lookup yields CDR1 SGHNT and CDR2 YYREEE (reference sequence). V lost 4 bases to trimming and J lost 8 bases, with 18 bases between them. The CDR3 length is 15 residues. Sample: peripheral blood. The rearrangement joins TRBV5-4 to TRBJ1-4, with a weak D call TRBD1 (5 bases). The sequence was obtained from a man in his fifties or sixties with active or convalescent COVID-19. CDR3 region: CASSASGTRGEKLFF. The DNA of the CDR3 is TGTGCCAGCAGCGCTTCCGGGACTCGGGGGGAAAAACTGTTTTTT. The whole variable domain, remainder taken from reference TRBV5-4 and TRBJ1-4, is ETGVTQSPTHLIKTRGQQVTLRCSSQSGHNTVSWYQQALGQGPQFIFQYYREEENGRGNFPPRFSGLQFPNYSSELNVNALELDDSALYLCASSASGTRGEKLFFGSGTQLSVL.